This T cell receptor beta chain was recovered during a study of spatial heterogeneity in lung cancer. Study-wide context: Detected beta-chain sequences consistently exceeded alpha-chain sequences.

TCRdb re-called the 5' RACE reads with MiXCR, one entry per CDR3 protein. The sample consists of 60,000 to 85,000 distinct CDR3 sequences, 7.5% to 10% of them appearing once. Time point in this sample: blood at routine non-recurrence follow-up after resection. This CDR3 comprises 14 residues. V was cut by 3 bases and J by 5 bases, with 14 bases left in between. CDR1 DFQATT and CDR2 SNEGSKA come from the germline V gene (reference sequence). This clonotype has ten or more counts. This chain links TRBV20-1 with TRBJ1-5, with D perhaps TRBD1 (6 bases). Sequenced material: PBMCs, taken at follow-up. This sequence was found in a female donor with early-stage non-small cell lung cancer. Written as DNA, the CDR3 is TGCAGTGCTAGTAGGGGGTGGGAAGATCAGCCCCAGCATTTT. As protein: CSASRGWEDQPQHF.